In this sample, the clone carrying this T cell receptor beta chain turned up once. This record comes from a study of blood T cell repertoires in COVID-19. CDR3 length equals 13 residues. The ends were cut back, 3 bases at V and 6 bases at J, with 10 bases in the middle. The germline V gene encodes CDR1 SGDLS and CDR2 YYNGEE. Profiled with immunoSEQ multiplex PCR; TCRdb holds only in-frame clones, not every one. This table holds a few hundred thousand clones, 86% found once. The sample taken for sequencing was peripheral blood. The receptor was isolated from a woman in her fifties or sixties with COVID-19, enrolled during active disease. The rearrangement links TRBV9 to TRBJ2-1; possibly TRBD2 for D (5 bases). Here the CDR3 reads CASSADYPNEQFF. For the CDR3, the DNA is TGTGCCAGCAGCGCAGACTATCCCAATGAGCAGTTCTTC.